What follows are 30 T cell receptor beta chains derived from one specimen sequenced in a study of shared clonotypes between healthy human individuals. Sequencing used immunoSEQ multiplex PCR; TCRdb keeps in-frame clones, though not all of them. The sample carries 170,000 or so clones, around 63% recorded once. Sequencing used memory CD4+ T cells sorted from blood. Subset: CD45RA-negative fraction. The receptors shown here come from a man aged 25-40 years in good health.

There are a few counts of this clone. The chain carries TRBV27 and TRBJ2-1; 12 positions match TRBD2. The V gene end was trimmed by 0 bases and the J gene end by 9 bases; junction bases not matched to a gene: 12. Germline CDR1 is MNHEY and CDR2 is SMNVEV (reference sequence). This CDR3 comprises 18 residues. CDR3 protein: CASSLSPPLAGGSIEQFF. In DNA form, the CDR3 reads TGTGCCAGCAGTTTATCTCCCCCACTAGCGGGAGGAAGCATTGAGCAGTTCTTC.

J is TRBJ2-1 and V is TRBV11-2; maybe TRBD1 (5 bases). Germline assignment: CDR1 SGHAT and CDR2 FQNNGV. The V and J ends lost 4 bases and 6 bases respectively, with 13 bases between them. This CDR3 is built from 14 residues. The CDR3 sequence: CASSWGALSNEQFF. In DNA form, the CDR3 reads TGTGCCAGCAGCTGGGGCGCTTTAAGCAATGAGCAGTTCTTC.

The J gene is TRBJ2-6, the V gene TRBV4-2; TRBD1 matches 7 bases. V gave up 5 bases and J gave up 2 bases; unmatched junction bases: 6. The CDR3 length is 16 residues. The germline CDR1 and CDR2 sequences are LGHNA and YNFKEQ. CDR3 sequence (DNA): TGTGCCAGCAGCTCGATCGACAGGGCTGGGGCCAACGTCCTGACTTTC. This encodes CASSSIDRAGANVLTF.

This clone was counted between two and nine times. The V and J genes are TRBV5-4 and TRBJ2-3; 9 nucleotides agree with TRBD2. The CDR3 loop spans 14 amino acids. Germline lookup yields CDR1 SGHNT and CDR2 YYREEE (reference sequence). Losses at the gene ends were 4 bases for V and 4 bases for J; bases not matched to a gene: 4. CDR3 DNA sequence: TGTGCCAGCAGCACGGGACTAGCTGCAGATACGCAGTATTTT. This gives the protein CASSTGLAADTQYF.

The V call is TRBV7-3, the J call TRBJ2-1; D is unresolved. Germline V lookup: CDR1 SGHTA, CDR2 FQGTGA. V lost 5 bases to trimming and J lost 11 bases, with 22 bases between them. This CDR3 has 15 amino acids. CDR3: CASSPNAERRGKQFF. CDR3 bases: TGTGCCAGCAGCCCCAACGCGGAGAGGCGCGGCAAGCAGTTCTTC.

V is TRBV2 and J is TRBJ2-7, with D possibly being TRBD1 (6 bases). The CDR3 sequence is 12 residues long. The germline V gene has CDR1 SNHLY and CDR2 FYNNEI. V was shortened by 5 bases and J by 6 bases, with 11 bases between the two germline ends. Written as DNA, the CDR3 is TGTGCCAGCAGTTCCGACAGGAGCGAGCAGTACTTC. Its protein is CASSSDRSEQYF.

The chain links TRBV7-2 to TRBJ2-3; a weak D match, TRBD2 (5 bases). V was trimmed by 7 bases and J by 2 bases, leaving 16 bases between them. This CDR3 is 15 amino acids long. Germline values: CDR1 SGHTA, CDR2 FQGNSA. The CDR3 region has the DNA TGTGCCAGCACCCGGGTAGGGAGACCCACAGATACGCAGTATTTT. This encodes CASTRVGRPTDTQYF. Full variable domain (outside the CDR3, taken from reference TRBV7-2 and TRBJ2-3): GAGVSQSPSNKVTEKGKDVELRCDPISGHTALYWYRQSLGQGLEFLIYFQGNSAPDKSGLPSDRFSAERTGGSVSTLTIQRTQQEDSAVYLCASTRVGRPTDTQYFGPGTRLTVL.

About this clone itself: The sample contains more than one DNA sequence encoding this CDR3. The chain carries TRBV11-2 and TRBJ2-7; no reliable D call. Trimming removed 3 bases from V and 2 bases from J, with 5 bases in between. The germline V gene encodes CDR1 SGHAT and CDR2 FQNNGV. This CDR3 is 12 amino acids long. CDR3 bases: TGTGCCAGCAGCTTGTCACCCTACGAGCAGTACTTC. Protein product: CASSLSPYEQYF.

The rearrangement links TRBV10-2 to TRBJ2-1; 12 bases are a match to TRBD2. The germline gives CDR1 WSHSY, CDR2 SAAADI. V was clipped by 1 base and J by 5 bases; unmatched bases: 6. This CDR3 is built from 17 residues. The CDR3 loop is CASSEFLAGGINNEQFF. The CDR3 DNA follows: TGCGCCAGCAGTGAGTTTCTAGCGGGAGGGATAAACAATGAGCAGTTCTTC.

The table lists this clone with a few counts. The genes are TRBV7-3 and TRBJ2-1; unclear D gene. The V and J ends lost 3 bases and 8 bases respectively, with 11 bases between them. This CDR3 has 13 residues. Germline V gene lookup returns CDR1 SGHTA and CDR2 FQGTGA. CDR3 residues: CASSLAPGYEQFF. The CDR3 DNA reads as TGTGCCAGCAGCTTGGCCCCCGGCTATGAGCAGTTCTTC.

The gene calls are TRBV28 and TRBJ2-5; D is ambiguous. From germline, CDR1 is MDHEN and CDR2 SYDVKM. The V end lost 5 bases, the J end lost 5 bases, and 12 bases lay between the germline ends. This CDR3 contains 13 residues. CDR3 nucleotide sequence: TGTGCCAGCAGTACAAATTTTCGGGAGACCCAGTACTTC. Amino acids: CASSTNFRETQYF. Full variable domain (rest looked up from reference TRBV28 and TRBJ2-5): DVKVTQSSRYLVKRTGEKVFLECVQDMDHENMFWYRQDPGLGLRLIYFSYDVKMKEKGDIPEGYSVSREKKERFSLILESASTNQTSMYLCASSTNFRETQYFGPGTRLLVL.

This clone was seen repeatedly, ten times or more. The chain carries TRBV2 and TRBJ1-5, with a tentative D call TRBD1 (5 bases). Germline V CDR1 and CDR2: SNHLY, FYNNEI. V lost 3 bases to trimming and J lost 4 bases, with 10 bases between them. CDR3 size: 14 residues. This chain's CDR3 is CASSESRVNQPQHF. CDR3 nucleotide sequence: TGTGCCAGCAGTGAGTCCAGGGTGAATCAGCCCCAGCATTTT.

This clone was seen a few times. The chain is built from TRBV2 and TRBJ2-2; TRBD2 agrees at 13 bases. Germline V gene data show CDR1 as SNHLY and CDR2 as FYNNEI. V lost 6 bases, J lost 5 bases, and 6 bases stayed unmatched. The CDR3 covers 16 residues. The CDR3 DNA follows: TGTGCCAGCAGACAGGGACTAGCGGGACTTACCGGGGAGCTGTTTTTT. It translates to CASRQGLAGLTGELFF.

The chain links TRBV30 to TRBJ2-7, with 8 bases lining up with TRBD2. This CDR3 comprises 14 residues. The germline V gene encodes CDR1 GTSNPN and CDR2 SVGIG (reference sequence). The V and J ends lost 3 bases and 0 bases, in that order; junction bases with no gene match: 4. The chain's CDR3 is CAWSLTSGSYEQYF. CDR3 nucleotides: TGTGCCTGGAGCTTAACTAGCGGCTCCTACGAGCAGTACTTC. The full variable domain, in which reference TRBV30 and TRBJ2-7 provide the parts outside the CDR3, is SQTIHQWPATLVQPVGSPLSLECTVEGTSNPNLYWYRQAAGRGLQLLFYSVGIGQISSEVPQNLSASRPQDRQFILSSKKLLLSDSGFYLCAWSLTSGSYEQYFGPGTRLTVT.

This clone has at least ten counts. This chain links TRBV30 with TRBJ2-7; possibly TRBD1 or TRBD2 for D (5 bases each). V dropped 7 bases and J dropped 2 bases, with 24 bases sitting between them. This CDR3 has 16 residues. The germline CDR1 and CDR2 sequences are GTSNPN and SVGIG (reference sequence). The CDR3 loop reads CALIGAGVFGTYEQYF. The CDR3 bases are TGTGCCTTAATTGGGGCGGGCGTTTTCGGGACCTACGAGCAGTACTTC. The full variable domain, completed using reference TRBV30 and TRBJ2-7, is SQTIHQWPATLVQPVGSPLSLECTVEGTSNPNLYWYRQAAGRGLQLLFYSVGIGQISSEVPQNLSASRPQDRQFILSSKKLLLSDSGFYLCALIGAGVFGTYEQYFGPGTRLTVT.

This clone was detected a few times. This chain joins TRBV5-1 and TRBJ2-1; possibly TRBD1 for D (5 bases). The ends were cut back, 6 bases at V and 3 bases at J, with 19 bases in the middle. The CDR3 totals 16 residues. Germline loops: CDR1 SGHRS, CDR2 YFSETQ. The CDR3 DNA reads TGCGCCAGCACCCCCCCGGGCCAGGGCGGCTACAATGAGCAGTTCTTC. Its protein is CASTPPGQGGYNEQFF.

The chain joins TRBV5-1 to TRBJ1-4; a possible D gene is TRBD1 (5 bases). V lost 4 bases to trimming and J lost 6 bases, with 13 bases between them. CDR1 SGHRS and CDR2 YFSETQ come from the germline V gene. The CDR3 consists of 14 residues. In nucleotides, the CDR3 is TGCGCCAGCAGCCAGGGCGGGGCGGATGAAAAACTGTTTTTT. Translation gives CASSQGGADEKLFF.

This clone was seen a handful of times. CDR3 sequence reads: CASSARGNYGYTF. The CDR3 region has the DNA TGTGCCAGCAGCGCCAGGGGTAACTATGGCTACACCTTC. V gene TRBV9 combines with J gene TRBJ1-2, with a possible D match to TRBD1 (6 bases). The CDR3 spans 13 residues. Per germline, CDR1 SGDLS and CDR2 YYNGEE. Trimming took 3 bases from V and 1 from J, leaving 7 bases between them.

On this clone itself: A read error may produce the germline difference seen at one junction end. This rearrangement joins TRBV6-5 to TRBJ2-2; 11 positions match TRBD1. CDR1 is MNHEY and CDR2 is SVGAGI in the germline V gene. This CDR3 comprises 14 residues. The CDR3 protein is CASSYSDGTGGLFF. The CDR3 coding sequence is TGTGCCAGCAGTTACTCGGATGGGACAGGGGGGCTGTTTTTT.

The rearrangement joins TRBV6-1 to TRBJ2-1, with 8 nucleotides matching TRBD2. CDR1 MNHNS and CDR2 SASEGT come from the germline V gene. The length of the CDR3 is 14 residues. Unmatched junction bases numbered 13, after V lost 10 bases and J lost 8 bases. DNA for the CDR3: TGTGCCACCTCCAGCGGGAGTACGGGCTATGAGCAGTTCTTC. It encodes CATSSGSTGYEQFF.

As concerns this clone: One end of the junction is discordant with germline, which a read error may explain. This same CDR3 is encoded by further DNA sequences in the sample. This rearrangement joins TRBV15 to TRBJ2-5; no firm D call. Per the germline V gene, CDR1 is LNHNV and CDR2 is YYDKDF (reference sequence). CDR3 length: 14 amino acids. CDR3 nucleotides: TGCGCCACCAGCAGAGCAGAAATCCAAGAGACCCAGTACTTC. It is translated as CATSRAEIQETQYF.

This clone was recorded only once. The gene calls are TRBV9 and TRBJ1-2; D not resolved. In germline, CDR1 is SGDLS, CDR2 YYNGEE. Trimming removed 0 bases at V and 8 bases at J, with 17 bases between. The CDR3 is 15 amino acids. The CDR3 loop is CASSVATSRSTGYTF. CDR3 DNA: TGTGCCAGCAGCGTAGCTACCAGCCGATCGACGGGCTACACCTTC.

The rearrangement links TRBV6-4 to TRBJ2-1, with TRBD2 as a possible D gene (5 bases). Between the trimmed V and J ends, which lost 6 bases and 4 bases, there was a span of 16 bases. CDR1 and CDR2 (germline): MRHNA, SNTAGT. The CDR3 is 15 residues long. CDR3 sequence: CASRKDSNFYNEQFF. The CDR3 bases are TGTGCCAGCAGGAAGGACTCGAACTTTTACAATGAGCAGTTCTTC.

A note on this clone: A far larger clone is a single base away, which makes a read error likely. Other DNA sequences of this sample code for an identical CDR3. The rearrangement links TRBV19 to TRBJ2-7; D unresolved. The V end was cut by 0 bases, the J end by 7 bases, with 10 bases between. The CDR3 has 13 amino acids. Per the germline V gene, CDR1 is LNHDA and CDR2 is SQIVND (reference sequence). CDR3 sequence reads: CASSIEGIYEQYF. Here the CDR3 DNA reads TGTGCCAGTAGTATAGAGGGGATCTATGAGCAGTACTTC.

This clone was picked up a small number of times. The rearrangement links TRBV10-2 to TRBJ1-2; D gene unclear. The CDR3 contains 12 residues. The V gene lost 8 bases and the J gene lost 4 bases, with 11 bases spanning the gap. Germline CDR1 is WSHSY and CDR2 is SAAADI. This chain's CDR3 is CASGPWIYGYTF. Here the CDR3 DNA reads TGCGCCAGCGGCCCCTGGATCTATGGCTACACCTTC.

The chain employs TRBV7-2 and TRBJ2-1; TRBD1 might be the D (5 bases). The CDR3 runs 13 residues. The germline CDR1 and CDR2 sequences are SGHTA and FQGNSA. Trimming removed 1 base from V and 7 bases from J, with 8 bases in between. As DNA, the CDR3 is TGTGCCAGCAGCTTAGTTAGGGGTAATGAGCAGTTCTTC. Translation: CASSLVRGNEQFF.

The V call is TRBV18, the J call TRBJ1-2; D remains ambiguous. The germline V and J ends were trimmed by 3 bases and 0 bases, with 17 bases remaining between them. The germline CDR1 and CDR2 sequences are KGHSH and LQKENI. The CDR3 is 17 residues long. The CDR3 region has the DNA TGTGCCAGCTCACCGCTGGCGGAAAAGCAGTCTAACTATGGCTACACCTTC. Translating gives CASSPLAEKQSNYGYTF.

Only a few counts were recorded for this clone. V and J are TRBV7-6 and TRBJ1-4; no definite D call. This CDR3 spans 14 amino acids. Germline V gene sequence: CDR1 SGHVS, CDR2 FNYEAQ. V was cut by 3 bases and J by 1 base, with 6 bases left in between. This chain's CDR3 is CASSLLGTNEKLFF. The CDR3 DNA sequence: TGTGCCAGCAGCTTGTTAGGAACTAATGAAAAACTGTTTTTT. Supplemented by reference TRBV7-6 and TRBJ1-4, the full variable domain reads GAGVSQSPRYKVTKRGQDVALRCDPISGHVSLYWYRQALGQGPEFLTYFNYEAQQDKSGLPNDRFSAERPEGSISTLTIQRTEQRDSAMYRCASSLLGTNEKLFFGSGTQLSVL.

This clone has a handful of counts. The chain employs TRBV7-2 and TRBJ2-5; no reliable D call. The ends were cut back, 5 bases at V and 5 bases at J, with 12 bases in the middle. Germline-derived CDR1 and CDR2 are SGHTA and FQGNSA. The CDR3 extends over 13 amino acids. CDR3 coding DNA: TGTGCCAGCAGCGGTGGAGTTACGGAGACCCAGTACTTC. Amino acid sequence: CASSGGVTETQYF.

The DNA for the CDR3 is TGTGCCAGCAGCCTAGCGGGAGGAACCACAGATACGCAGTATTTT. Residues: CASSLAGGTTDTQYF. The V call is TRBV5-4, the J call TRBJ2-3; TRBD2 matches 11 bases. Germline assignment: CDR1 SGHNT and CDR2 YYREEE (reference sequence). The CDR3 sequence is 15 residues long. Unmatched junction bases numbered 3, after V lost 4 bases and J lost 2 bases.